The present entry profiles one T cell receptor beta chain with its context. This entry comes from a study of shared clonotypes between healthy human individuals. This CDR3 has 17 residues. The V end lost 1 base, the J end lost 2 bases, and 12 bases lay between the germline ends. Germline values: CDR1 SGHAT, CDR2 FQNNGV. Assay: immunoSEQ multiplex PCR; the TCRdb copy retains only in-frame clones and omits some. The sample comprises about 600,000 clones, roughly 97% of which are singletons, and about 0.06% rests with the top ten. The V gene is TRBV11-2, the J gene TRBJ2-6; D is perhaps TRBD1 (5 bases). Sequenced sample: naive CD4+ T cells sorted from blood. Subset of the sample: CD45RA+ positively selected. The sequence came from a woman in her twenties or thirties in good health. This CDR3 reads CASSLVIGVPGANVLTF. The CDR3 bases are TGTGCCAGCAGCTTAGTTATAGGGGTCCCTGGGGCCAACGTCCTGACTTTC.